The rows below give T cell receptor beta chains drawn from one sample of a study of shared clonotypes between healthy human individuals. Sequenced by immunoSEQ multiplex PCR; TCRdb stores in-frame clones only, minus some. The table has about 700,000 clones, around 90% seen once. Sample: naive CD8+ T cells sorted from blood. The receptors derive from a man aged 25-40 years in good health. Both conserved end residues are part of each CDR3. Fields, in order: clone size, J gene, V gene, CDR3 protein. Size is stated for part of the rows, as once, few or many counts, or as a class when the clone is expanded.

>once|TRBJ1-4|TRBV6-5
CASSYSWEGEKLFF
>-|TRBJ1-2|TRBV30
CALSVGGYSGYTF
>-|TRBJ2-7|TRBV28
CASSETGRNSYEQYF
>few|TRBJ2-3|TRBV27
CASSLGGDTQYF
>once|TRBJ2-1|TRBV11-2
CASSSKGWGNEQFF
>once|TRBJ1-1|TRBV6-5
CASRGLGNTEAFF
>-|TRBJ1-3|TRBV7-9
CASSSGGGGYTIYF
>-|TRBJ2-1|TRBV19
CASSTIGNEQFF
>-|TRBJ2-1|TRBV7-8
CASSLTSGTGDEQFF
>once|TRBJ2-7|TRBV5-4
CASSLGGNPYEQYF
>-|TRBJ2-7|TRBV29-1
CSVEDGLAGGPYEQYF
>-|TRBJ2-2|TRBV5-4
CASSPPRGTSGYTGELFF
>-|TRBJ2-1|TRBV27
CASGSDGFNEQFF
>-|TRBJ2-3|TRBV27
CASSPLAGEASGDTQYF
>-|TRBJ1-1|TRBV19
CASSIGGGLGTEAFF
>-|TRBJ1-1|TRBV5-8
CASSLEWGTEAFF
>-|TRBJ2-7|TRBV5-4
CASSLLAGVAREQYF
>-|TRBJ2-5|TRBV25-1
CASSEGRGETQYF
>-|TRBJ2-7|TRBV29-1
CSVSGGRGEQYF
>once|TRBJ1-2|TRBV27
CASSLSSKTYGYTF
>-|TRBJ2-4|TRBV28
CASSFPGTSGREPKNIQYF
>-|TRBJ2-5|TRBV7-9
CASSLAWDLEETQYF
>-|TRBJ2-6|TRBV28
CASSSSGAISGANVLTF
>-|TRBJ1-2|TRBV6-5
CASTEGPGLGYTF
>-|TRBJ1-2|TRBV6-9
CASSPGGAYGYTF
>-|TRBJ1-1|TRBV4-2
CASSLGATTEAFF
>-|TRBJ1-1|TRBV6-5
CASSPIGGLWTEAFF
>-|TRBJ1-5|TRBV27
CASSPGQGHYSNQPQHF
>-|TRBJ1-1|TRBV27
CASSPGTGLSGTEAFF
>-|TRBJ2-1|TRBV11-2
CASSGSYNEQFF
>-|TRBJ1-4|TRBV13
CASSTRASNNEKLFF
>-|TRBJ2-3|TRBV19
CASRSHVIRGAFSDPDTQYF
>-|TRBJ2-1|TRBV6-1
CATLTSRNEQFF
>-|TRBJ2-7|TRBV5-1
CASSLGTAEFYEQYF
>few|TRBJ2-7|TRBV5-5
CASSAPGQGTYEQYF
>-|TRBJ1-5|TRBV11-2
CASSLDRGAHQPQHF
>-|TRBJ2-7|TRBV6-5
CASSYPGLSWQYF
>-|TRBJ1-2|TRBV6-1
CASSEWDGYTF
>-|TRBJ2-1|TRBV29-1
CSVVLSVDEQFF
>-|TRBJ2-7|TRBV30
CAWENGRSRTYEQYF
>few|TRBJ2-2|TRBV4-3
CASSLPTGTGELFF
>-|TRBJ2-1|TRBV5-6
CASSLGGIVLSSYNEQFF
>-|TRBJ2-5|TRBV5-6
CASSSPVERDRVGETQYF
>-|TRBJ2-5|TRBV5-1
CASSWVTGMETQYF
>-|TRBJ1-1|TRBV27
CASSLSGLTEAFF
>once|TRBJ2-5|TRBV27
CASSLWTSGRREETQYF
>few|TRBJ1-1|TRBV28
CASSTGAGTEAFF
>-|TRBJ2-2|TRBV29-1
CSAAGTGDRSTGELFF
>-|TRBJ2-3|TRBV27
CASSLSSVRTDTQYF
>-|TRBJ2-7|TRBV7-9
CASRGGDEPEQYF
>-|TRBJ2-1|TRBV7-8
CASSLDSRGGEQFF